This T cell receptor beta chain comes out of a study of shared clonotypes between healthy human individuals. The wider study: Participating donors consisted of two women and a few men aged 18 to 49.

Points on this clone: The same CDR3 can be traced to other DNA sequences in this sample.

Using immunoSEQ multiplex PCR, the repertoire was profiled, and TCRdb retains in-frame clones only, with some absent. This sample carries a few million clones, roughly 93% of them seen once, and the ten largest clones take 0.39%. Per the germline V gene, CDR1 is SGHDN and CDR2 is FVKESK. The V end was cut by 1 base, the J end by 4 bases, with 6 bases between. The CDR3 length is 13 residues. The chain employs TRBV14 and TRBJ2-3; D unclear. The receptor was isolated from a man aged 18-30 years in good health. Some clones in this sample may be carry-over from other donors' samples. Sequenced material: naive CD4+ T cells from PBMCs. Sample subset: CD45RA+ positively selected. In DNA form, the CDR3 reads TGTGCCAGCAGCCAAGTTGGGGCAGATACGCAGTATTTT. This gives the protein CASSQVGADTQYF.